Reported below is one TCR beta chain. In its sample, this clonotype was seen many times. Its antigen target is currently unknown. Base qualities are missing; no much larger clone stands one base away. The meaning of the sample's treatment or condition label: allogeneic hematopoietic cell transplantation with graft depleted of TCRalphabeta T cells and CD19 B cells. The children who served as transplant recipients had been given grafts of TCRalphabeta/CD19-depleted allogeneic hematopoietic cells. The sample is drawn from a study of T-cell reconstitution after alpha-beta-depleted transplantation in children listed by TCRdb under 2016. Broadly, across the study: T-cell immune reconstitution after TCRalphabeta/CD19-depleted allogeneic hematopoietic cell transplantation in children was quantitatively tracked in the study by means of TCR repertoire profiling. On the study overall, not on this receptor specifically: About two months after transplant, the apparently early recovery of alphabetaT-cell counts reportedly depended on just several hundred clones that had expanded rapidly and came from non-depleted graft cells. In some patients, the high TCRbeta diversity seen at day 60 was put down to recipient T cells and intrathymic progenitors that had survived conditioning. Over subsequent months, a decline in hyperexpanded clone frequencies was noted, and after one year, T-cell counts and TCRbeta diversity were mostly ascribed to newly produced T cells.

CDR3 length: 15 amino acids, cysteine to phenylalanine. CDR3 DNA is the only sequence kept; it has 45 bases, read in frame from the first base. The germline V gene encodes CDR1 DFQATT and CDR2 SNEGSKA (reference sequence). V ends up 3 bases short and J 3 bases short, with an unmatched junction base count of 4. Receptor amplification or capture employed PCR. Sequencing relied on an Illumina HiSeq 2500. TCR libraries were prepared with molecular barcoding, using unique molecular identifiers to normalize TCRbeta repertoire quantification. TCRdb passed the public sequencing reads through fastp at Q25 and MiXCR, retaining productive beta sequences. Rows matching on CDR3 protein sequence are summarized as one entry with the most common DNA and genes. In all, the sample holds approximately 130,000 distinct CDR3 sequences, and 8.5% to 10% of those were seen once. The top ten clonotypes cover 24% of the sample.

Sequenced material: PBMCs, mostly from graft donor cells, taken 180 days after TCRalphabeta/CD19-depleted stem cell transplant. This receptor was obtained from a girl in the first two years of life who had a stem cell transplant for combined immunodeficiency, so the T cells may come from the graft donor. The V and J genes are TRBV20-1 and TRBJ2-1; TRBD2 fits 11 bases in the junction. The bases are TGCAGTGCTAGGACTAGCGGGACACACTACAATGAGCAGTTCTTC. This encodes CSARTSGTHYNEQFF.